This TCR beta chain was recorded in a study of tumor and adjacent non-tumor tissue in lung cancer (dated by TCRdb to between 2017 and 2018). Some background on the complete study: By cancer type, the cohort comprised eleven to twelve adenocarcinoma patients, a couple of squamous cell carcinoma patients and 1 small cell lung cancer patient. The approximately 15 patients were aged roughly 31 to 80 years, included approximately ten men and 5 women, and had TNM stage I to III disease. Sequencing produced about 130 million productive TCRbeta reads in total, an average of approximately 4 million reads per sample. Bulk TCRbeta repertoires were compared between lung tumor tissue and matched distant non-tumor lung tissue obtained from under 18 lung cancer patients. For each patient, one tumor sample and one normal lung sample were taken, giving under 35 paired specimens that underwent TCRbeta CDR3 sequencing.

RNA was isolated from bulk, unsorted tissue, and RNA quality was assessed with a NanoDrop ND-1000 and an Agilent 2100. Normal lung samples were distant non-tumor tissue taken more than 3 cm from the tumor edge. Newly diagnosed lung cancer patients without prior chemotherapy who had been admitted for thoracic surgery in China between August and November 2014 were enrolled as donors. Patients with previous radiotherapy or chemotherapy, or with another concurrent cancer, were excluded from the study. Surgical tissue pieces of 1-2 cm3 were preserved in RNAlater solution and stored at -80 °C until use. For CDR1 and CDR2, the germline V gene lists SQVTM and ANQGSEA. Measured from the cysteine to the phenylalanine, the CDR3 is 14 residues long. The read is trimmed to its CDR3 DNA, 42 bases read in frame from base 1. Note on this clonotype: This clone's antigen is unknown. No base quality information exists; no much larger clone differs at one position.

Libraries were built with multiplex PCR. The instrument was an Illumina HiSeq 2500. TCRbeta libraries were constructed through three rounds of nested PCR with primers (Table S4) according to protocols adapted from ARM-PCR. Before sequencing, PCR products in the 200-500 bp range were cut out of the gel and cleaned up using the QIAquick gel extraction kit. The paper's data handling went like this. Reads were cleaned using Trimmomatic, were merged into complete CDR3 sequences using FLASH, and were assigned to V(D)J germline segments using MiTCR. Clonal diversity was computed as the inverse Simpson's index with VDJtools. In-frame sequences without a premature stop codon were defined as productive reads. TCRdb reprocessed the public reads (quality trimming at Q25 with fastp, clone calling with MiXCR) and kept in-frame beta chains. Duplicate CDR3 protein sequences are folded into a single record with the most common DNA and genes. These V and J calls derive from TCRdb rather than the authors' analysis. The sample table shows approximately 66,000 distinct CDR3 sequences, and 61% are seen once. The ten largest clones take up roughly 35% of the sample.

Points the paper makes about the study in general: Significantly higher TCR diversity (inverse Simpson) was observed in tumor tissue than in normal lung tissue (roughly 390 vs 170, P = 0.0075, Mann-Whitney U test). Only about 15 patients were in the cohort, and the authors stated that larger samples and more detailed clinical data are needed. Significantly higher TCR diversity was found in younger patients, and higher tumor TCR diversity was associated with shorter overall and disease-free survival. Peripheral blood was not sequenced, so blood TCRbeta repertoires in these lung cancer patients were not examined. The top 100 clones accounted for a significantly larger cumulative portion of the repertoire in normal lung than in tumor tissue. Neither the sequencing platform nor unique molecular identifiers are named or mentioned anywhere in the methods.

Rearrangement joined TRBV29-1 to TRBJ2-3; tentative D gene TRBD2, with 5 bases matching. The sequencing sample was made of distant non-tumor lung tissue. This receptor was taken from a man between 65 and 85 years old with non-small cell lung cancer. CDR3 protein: CNSRGGFGTDTQYF. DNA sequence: TGCAACTCTCGGGGTGGGTTCGGTACAGATACGCAGTATTTT.